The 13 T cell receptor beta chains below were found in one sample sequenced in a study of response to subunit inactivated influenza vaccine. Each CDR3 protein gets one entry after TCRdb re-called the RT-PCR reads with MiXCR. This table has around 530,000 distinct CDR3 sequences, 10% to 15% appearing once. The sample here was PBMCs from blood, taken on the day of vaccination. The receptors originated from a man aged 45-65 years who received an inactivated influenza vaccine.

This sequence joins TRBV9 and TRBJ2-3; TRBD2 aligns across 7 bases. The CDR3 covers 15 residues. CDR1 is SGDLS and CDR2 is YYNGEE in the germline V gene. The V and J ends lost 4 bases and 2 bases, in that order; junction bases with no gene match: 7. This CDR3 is CASSSRDYLTDTQYF. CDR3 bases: TGTGCCAGCAGCTCCCGGGACTACCTCACAGATACGCAGTATTTT.

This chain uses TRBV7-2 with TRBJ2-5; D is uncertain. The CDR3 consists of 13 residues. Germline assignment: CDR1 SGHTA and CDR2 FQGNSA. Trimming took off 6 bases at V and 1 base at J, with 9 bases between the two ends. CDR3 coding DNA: TGTGCCAGCAGTTCTCAGGCCCAAGAGACCCAGTACTTC. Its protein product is CASSSQAQETQYF.

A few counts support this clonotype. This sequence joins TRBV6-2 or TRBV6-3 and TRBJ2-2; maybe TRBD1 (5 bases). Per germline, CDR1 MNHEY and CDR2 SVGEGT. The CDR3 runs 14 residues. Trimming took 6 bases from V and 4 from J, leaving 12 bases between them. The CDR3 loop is CASRGAGTTGELFF. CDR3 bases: TGTGCCAGCAGAGGGGCAGGCACCACCGGGGAGCTGTTTTTT.

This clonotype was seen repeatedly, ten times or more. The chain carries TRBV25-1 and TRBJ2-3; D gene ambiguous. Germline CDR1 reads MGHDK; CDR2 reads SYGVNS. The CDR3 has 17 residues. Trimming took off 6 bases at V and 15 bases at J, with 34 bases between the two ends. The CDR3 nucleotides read TGTGCCAGCAGGGCCGTTCCCCCCGGAGCCTCGACTGGGGTATTATATTTT. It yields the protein CASRAVPPGASTGVLYF.

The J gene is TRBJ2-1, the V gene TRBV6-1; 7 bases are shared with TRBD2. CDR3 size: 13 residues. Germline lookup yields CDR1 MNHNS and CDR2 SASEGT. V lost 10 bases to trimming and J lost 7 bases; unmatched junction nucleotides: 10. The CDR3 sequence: CATSDSGLNEQFF. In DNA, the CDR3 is TGTGCCACTTCGGATAGCGGGTTAAATGAGCAGTTCTTC.

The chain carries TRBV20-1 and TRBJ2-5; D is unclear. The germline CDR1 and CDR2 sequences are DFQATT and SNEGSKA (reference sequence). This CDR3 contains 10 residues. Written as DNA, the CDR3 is TGCAGCGACGGCGTGGAGACCCAGTACTTC. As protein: CSDGVETQYF.

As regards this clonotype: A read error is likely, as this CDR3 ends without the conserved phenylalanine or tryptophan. DNA of the CDR3: TGTGCCACCAGCAGGACAGGGGATATAACAGATACGCAGTATATT. Protein product: CATSRTGDITDTQYI. J is TRBJ2-3 and V is TRBV15; the match to TRBD1 covers 8 bases. Germline-derived CDR1 and CDR2 are LNHNV and YYDKDF (reference sequence). V was pared by 3 bases and J by 3 bases, with 5 bases of the junction left unmatched. This CDR3 is built from 15 residues.

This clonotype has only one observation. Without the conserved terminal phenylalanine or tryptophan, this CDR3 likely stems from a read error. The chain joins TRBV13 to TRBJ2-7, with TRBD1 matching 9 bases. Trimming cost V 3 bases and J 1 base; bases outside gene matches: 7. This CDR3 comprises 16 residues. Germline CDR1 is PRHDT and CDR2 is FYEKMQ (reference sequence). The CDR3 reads CASSFQPGQGSYEQYY. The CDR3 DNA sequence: TGTGCCAGCAGCTTTCAACCGGGACAGGGATCCTACGAGCAGTACTAC.

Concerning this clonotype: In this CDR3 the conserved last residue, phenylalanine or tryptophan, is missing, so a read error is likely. CDR3 nucleotides: TGTGCCAGCAGCTTGACCTACTGGACAGGGGGCTATGGCTACACCATC. Its translation: CASSLTYWTGGYGYTI. The chain is built from TRBV5-6 and TRBJ1-2; TRBD1 matches 10 bases. The CDR3 length is 16 residues. Germline loops: CDR1 SGHDT, CDR2 YYEEEE. V was clipped by 1 base and J by 4 bases; unmatched bases: 7.

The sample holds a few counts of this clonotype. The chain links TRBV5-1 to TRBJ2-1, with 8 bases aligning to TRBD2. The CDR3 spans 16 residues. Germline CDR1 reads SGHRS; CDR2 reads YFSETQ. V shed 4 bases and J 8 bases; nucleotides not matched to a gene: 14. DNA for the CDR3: TGCGCCAGCAGCCGTAGCAGACTAGCGACCGGGGATGAGCAGTTCTTC. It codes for CASSRSRLATGDEQFF.

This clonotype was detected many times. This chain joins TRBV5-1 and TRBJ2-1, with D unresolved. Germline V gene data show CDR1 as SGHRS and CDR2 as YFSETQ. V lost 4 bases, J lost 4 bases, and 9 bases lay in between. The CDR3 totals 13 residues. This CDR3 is CASSLPTYNEQFF. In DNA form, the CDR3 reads TGCGCCAGCAGCCTCCCCACTTACAATGAGCAGTTCTTC.

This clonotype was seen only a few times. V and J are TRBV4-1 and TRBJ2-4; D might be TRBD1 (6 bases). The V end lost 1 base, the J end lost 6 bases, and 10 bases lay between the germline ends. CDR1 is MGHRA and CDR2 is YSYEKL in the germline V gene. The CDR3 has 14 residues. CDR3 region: CASSQVEGGNIQYF. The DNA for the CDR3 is TGCGCCAGCAGCCAAGTTGAAGGGGGAAACATTCAGTACTTC.

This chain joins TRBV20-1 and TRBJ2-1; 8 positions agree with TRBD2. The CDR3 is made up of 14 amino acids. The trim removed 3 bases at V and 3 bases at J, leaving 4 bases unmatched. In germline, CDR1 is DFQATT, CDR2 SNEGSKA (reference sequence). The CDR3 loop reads CSASPAGGYNEQFF. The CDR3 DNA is TGCAGTGCTAGCCCGGCGGGAGGCTACAATGAGCAGTTCTTC.